These 14 T cell receptor beta chains were sequenced from one sample in a study of T cell repertoires and HLA-DP antigens. No antigens are known for them. Assay used: immunoSEQ multiplex PCR; TCRdb lists only in-frame clones, some missing. The table has around 110,000 clones, 80% to 95% seen once. The sample taken for sequencing was CD4+ T cells from PBMCs. The receptors were sampled from a woman aged 18-30 years in good health and CMV-seronegative.

The chain carries TRBV19 and TRBJ2-3, with 10 bases identical to TRBD2. Looked up from germline, CDR1 is LNHDA and CDR2 is SQIVND (reference sequence). There are 16 residues in the CDR3. Unmatched junction bases numbered 5, after V lost 4 bases and J lost 1 base. DNA of the CDR3: TGTGCCAGTAGTACCGAAAGCGGGGGGGGCACAGATACGCAGTATTTT. It codes for CASSTESGGGTDTQYF.

The gene calls are TRBV10-3 and TRBJ1-3; D is uncertain. Germline-derived CDR1 and CDR2 are ENHRY and SYGVKD. The CDR3 length is 16 residues. The V end was cut by 0 bases, the J end by 0 bases, with 9 bases between. CDR3 bases: TGTGCCATCAGTGAGTCGGGAGGGTTCTCTGGAAACACCATATATTTT. The encoded protein is CAISESGGFSGNTIYF.

The chain is built from TRBV11-3 and TRBJ2-3; D is possibly TRBD2 (7 bases). Trimming cost V 6 bases and J 2 bases, with 18 bases left between them. The CDR3 has 16 residues. The germline CDR1 and CDR2 sequences are SGHNT and YENEEA. The CDR3 here is CASSPLAGAVTDTQYF. For the CDR3, the DNA is TGTGCCAGCAGTCCCCTGGCGGGGGCTGTCACAGATACGCAGTATTTT. Full variable domain (outside the CDR3, taken from reference TRBV11-3 and TRBJ2-3): EAGVVQSPRYKIIEKKQPVAFWCNPISGHNTLYWYLQNLGQGPELLIRYENEEAVDDSQLPKDRFSAERLKGVDSTLKIQPAELGDSAVYLCASSPLAGAVTDTQYFGPGTRLTVL.

V usage is TRBV7-3 and J usage is TRBJ2-2; D gene uncertain. The V gene lost 5 bases and the J gene lost 7 bases, with 8 bases spanning the gap. Germline V CDR1 and CDR2: SGHTA, FQGTGA. This CDR3 has 12 residues. For the CDR3, the DNA is TGTGCCAGCAGCCGGGTGAACGGGGAGCTGTTTTTT. Its translation is CASSRVNGELFF.

The chain joins TRBV28 to TRBJ1-2; D gene unclear. In germline, CDR1 is MDHEN, CDR2 SYDVKM. This CDR3 region has 14 residues. The V end lost 3 bases, the J end lost 0 bases, and 8 bases lay between the germline ends. The CDR3 sequence: CASSLGGANYGYTF. CDR3 in DNA: TGTGCCAGCAGTTTGGGCGGGGCTAACTATGGCTACACCTTC.

The chain combines TRBV9 with TRBJ2-1; 7 bases match TRBD2. CDR1 is SGDLS and CDR2 is YYNGEE in the germline V gene. The V and J ends lost 0 bases and 6 bases, in that order; junction bases with no gene match: 3. The length of the CDR3 is 14 residues. CDR3 sequence reads: CASSVVASGNEQFF. The DNA of the CDR3 is TGTGCCAGCAGCGTAGTGGCTAGCGGCAATGAGCAGTTCTTC.

V gene TRBV4-3 combines with J gene TRBJ2-7; D gene uncertain. Trimming stripped 1 base from V and 4 bases from J, with 11 bases between. The CDR3 is 14 amino acids. Germline V CDR1 and CDR2: LGHNA, YSLEER. This CDR3 reads CASSQVSFAYEQYV. Written as DNA, the CDR3 is TGCGCCAGCAGCCAAGTGTCCTTCGCATACGAGCAGTACGTC.

The chain recombines TRBV5-1 with TRBJ2-3; D may be TRBD2 (6 bases). V lost 4 bases, J lost 0 bases, and 12 bases lay in between. The CDR3 extends over 15 amino acids. Germline CDR1 reads SGHRS; CDR2 reads YFSETQ. The CDR3 DNA follows: TGCGCCAGCAGCACCCCTGCGGGAAGCACAGATACGCAGTATTTT. Protein: CASSTPAGSTDTQYF.

The chain recombines TRBV10-3 with TRBJ2-7, with 9 bases aligning to TRBD1. V was pared by 6 bases and J by 1 base, with 7 bases of the junction left unmatched. CDR1 is ENHRY and CDR2 is SYGVKD in the germline V gene. The CDR3 loop spans 15 amino acids. CDR3 in amino acids: CAISPTGGRSYEQYV. CDR3 DNA sequence: TGTGCCATCAGCCCCACAGGGGGCAGGTCCTACGAGCAGTACGTC.

The table lists this clone with a count of one. The J gene is TRBJ2-1, the V gene TRBV6-1; TRBD2 agrees at 8 bases. Germline V gene lookup returns CDR1 MNHNS and CDR2 SASEGT. After removal of 6 bases from V and 2 bases from J, the junction contained 6 bases not matched to a gene. There are 15 residues in the CDR3. This CDR3 reads CASSREGGAYNEQFF. CDR3 sequence (DNA): TGTGCCAGCAGCCGGGAGGGGGGGGCCTACAATGAGCAGTTCTTC.

V is TRBV7-6 and J is TRBJ2-7, with D perhaps TRBD1 (6 bases). V lost 5 bases and J lost 3, with 11 bases in between. Germline lookup yields CDR1 SGHVS and CDR2 FNYEAQ. The CDR3 has 13 amino acids. The CDR3 loop is CASSGGHCYEQYV. The DNA of the CDR3 is TGTGCCAGCAGCGGGGGACATTGCTACGAGCAGTACGTC.

The rearrangement uses TRBV27 and TRBJ2-1; a weak D match, TRBD2 (5 bases). CDR1 and CDR2 (germline): MNHEY, SMNVEV (reference sequence). The CDR3 totals 13 residues. The V gene lost 5 bases and the J gene lost 10 bases, with 15 bases spanning the gap. CDR3 residues: CASSPGRGLEQFF. In DNA, the CDR3 is TGTGCCAGCAGTCCCGGGCGAGGACTGGAGCAGTTCTTC.

The chain combines TRBV5-1 with TRBJ2-5; D assignment may be TRBD1 or TRBD2 (5 bases each). Germline V lookup: CDR1 SGHRS, CDR2 YFSETQ. The length of the CDR3 is 14 residues. Trimming took 4 bases from V and 4 from J, leaving 14 bases between them. The CDR3 is CASSPFPGRETQYF. The CDR3 coding sequence is TGCGCCAGCAGCCCATTCCCGGGGCGAGAGACCCAGTACTTC.

The V call is TRBV6-6, the J call TRBJ2-5, with 11 positions matching TRBD1. CDR1 is MNHNY, CDR2 SVGAGI, per germline (reference sequence). J lost 7 bases, V lost 7 bases, and 8 bases had no gene match. This CDR3 contains 14 residues. The CDR3 loop reads CASTVGQGAGTQYF. CDR3 bases: TGTGCCAGCACCGTCGGACAGGGGGCAGGGACCCAGTACTTC.